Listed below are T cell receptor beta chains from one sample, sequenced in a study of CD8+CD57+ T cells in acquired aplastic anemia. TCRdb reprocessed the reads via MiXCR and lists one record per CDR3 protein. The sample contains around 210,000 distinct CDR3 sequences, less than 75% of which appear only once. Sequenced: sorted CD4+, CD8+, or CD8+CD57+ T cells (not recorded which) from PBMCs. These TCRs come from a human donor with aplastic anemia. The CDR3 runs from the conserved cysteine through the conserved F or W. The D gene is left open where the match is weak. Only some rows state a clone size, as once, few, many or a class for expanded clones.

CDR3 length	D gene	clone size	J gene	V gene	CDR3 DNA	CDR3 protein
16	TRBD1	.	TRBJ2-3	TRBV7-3	TGTGCCAGCAGTAACAGGGGGCCACCCAGCACAGATACGCAGTATTTT	CASSNRGPPSTDTQYF
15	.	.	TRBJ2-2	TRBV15	TGTGCCACCAGCAGAGGACTAGGAGGCACCGGGGAGCTGTTTTTT	CATSRGLGGTGELFF
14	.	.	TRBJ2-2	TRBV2	TGTGCCAGCAGTGGGTGGGACGGCGAGGGGGAGCTGTTTTTT	CASSGWDGEGELFF
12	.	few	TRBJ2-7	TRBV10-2	TGCGCCAGCAGTGAGTCGGCTCGGGGAATTGAGTTC	CASSESARGIEF
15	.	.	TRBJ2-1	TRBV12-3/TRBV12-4	TGTGCCAGCAGTTTGACAGGGACTCCTTACAATGAGCAGTTCTTC	CASSLTGTPYNEQFF
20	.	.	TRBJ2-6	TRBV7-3	TGTGCCAGCAGCTTAAGTAGTCAGCGCACTCGCTCATCTGGGGCCAACGTCCTGACTTTC	CASSLSSQRTRSSGANVLTF
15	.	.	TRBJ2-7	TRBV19	TGTGCCAGTAGTGAGACAGGTAAAAGCTCCTACGAGCAGTACTTC	CASSETGKSSYEQYF
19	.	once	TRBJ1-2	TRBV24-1	TGTGCCACCAGTGACCCCTGCCCACCTGGGGCGCCCACAAACTATGGCTACACCTTC	CATSDPCPPGAPTNYGYTF
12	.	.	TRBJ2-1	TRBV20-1	TGCAGTGCAAGGACGGACTCCAATGAGCAGTTCTTC	CSARTDSNEQFF
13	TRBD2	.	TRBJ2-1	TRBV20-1	TGCAGTGGGGGACTAGCGGGAGGTGGTGAGCAGTTCTTC	CSGGLAGGGEQFF
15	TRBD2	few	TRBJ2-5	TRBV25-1	TGTGCCAGCAGTCGAAGGACGGGGAGGGGAGAGACCCAGTACTTC	CASSRRTGRGETQYF
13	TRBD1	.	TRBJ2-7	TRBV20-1	TGCAGTGCTAGGGGGACAGGGGAGTACGAGCAGTACTTC	CSARGTGEYEQYF
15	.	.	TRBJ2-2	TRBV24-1	TGTGCCACCAGTGATACACAGGGAGGCACCGGGGAGCTGTTTTTT	CATSDTQGGTGELFF
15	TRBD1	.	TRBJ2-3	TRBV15	TGTGCCACCACTTCCGGGACAGGGGTGGAAGATACGCAGTATTTT	CATTSGTGVEDTQYF
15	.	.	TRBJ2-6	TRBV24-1	TGTGCCACCAGTGAAGGCAGGGTGGGGGCCAACGTCCTGACTTTC	CATSEGRVGANVLTF
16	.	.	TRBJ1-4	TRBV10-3	TGTGCCATCAGTGAGTCGGGGAGCCCAGTTAGTGAAAAACTGTTTTTT	CAISESGSPVSEKLFF
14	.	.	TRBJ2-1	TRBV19	TGTGCCAGTAGTATCATTGGACAGCCCCTCGAGCAGTTCTTC	CASSIIGQPLEQFF
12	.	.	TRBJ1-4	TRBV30	TGTGCCTGGAGTCGGGTTGGAGAAAAACTGTTTTTT	CAWSRVGEKLFF
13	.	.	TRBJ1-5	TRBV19	TGTGCCAGTAGTAGACAGTATAATCAGCCCCAGCATTTT	CASSRQYNQPQHF
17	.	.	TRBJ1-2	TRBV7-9	TGTGCCAGCAGCTCAGAACCCGCGTGGACCGTTAACTATGGCTACACCTTC	CASSSEPAWTVNYGYTF
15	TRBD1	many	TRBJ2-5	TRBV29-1	TGCAGCGTTGAACCCGACAGGGGGCGGTCAGAGACCCAGTACTTC	CSVEPDRGRSETQYF
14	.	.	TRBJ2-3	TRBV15	TGTGCCAACAGCAGAGTAGTAATGGGGGATACGCAGTATTTT	CANSRVVMGDTQYF
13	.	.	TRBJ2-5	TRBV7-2	TGTGCCAGCAGCTTGAATACGGGTGGGAGCCAGTACTTC	CASSLNTGGSQYF
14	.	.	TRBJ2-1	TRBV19	TGTGCCAGTAGGCGGGACAGCCCCTACAATGAGCAGTTCTTC	CASRRDSPYNEQFF
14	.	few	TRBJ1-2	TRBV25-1	TGTGCCAGCAGTGAATCGGGGGGGAGCTATGGCTACACCTTC	CASSESGGSYGYTF
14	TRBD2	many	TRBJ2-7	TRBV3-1	TGTGCCAGCAGCGATCCGGGACTAGCGGCTGAGCAGTACTTC	CASSDPGLAAEQYF
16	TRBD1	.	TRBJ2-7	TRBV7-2	TGTGCCAGCAGCTTGGGATTGGACAGGATCGGGTACGAGCAGTACTTC	CASSLGLDRIGYEQYF
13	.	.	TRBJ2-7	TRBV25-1	TGTGCCAGCAGTGAAACAAATACCTACGAGCAGTACTTC	CASSETNTYEQYF
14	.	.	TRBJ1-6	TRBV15	TGTGCCACCAGCAAAGGGGCAGGGGACTCACCCCTCCACTTT	CATSKGAGDSPLHF
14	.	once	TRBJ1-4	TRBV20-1	TGCAGTGCTCTACCGTCAGCAACTAATGAAAAACTGTTTTTT	CSALPSATNEKLFF
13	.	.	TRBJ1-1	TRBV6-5	TGTGCCAGCAGTCGCGAGGGCTATACTGAAGCTTTCTTT	CASSREGYTEAFF
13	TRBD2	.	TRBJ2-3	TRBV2	TGTGCCAGCAGTGACTCTGGGGAGGGTACGCAGTATTTT	CASSDSGEGTQYF